This T cell receptor beta chain was captured by sequencing in a study of T cells expressing NK-cell markers (dated by TCRdb to about 2020). As for the study more broadly: Seven to nine donors provided sorted CD3+CD56+NKG2C+, CD3+CD56+NKG2C- and CD3+CD56-NKG2C+ T-cell subsets, whose TCR beta-chain repertoires were profiled. The study sequenced eight donors, all healthy volunteers chosen at random: three men and five women. Sequencing of the libraries produced 2 x 150 bp reads on Illumina HiSeq 2000/2500, MiSeq or NextSeq. Of the eight sequenced donors, seven were found to be HCMV-seropositive and one was found to be HCMV-seronegative.

CDR1 and CDR2 (SGHRS, YFSETQ) derive from the germline V gene. The CDR3 sequence holds 14 residues, the cysteine and phenylalanine included. The DNA is not on file. HCMV serostatus was determined by detecting HCMV-specific IgG in serum with a commercial ELISA kit. Ficoll density gradient centrifugation was used to isolate peripheral blood mononuclear cells from blood. Remarks on this clonotype: The antigen this receptor binds is unknown.

The paper's findings and limits, for the study overall: Those dominant clonotypes were again the most abundant among CD3+CD56-NKG2C+ cells in a handful of donors, at about 25-60.1%. Whether the expanded NKG2C-expressing T cell clones were specific for HCMV antigens was left unclear. In 5 to 7 donors, the dominant CD3+CD56+NKG2C+ clonotypes were found to rank among the top 10 CD8+ clonotypes and to make up 1.0-7.0% of CD8+ T cells.

The sequencing machine was an Illumina HiSeq 2000. 5'RACE template switching, by which a universal primer site and unique molecular identifiers were added, was used to make TCR beta cDNA libraries. cDNA synthesis was primed from the TCR beta constant segment, followed by two successive PCR amplification steps. The study's processing was this. MIGEC handled demultiplexing of the reads and grouping by UMI, while MiTCR was used to assemble and quantify clonotypes. To exclude erroneous sequences, only TCR cDNA sequences supported by at least two reads were retained. The tcR package was used for downstream repertoire analysis, with clonotypes matched between fractions based on CDR3 nucleotide sequence plus V segment. VDJmatch was used to annotate antigen specificity against VDJdb, with one amino acid substitution in CDR3 permitted. Each CDR3 protein sequence appears as one entry after TCRdb reprocessed the reads, and no DNA is included. It is TCRdb's table, rather than the study itself, that gives the V and J calls and clone size. The sample table holds over 350,000 distinct CDR3 sequences. The ten largest clones add up to roughly 10% of the sample.

In this chain, TRBV5-1 is recombined with TRBJ2-7; TCRdb indicates TRBD1, and absent DNA this call remains unverified. Sequencing was carried out using blood T cells: a sorted CD56 or NKG2C T cell subset, CD4+ or CD8+ T cells, or bulk PBMC T cells (not recorded which). This TCR derives from a woman aged 45-59 years in good health. Donor details come from another sample of the same person, matched by shared clones. For the CDR3, the sequence is CASTPGQGRAEQYF.